This T cell receptor (beta chain) was recorded in a study of T cells in tumors after PD-1 blockade. At the level of the study: A subset received ongoing vismodegib 150 mg daily alongside anti-PD-1 therapy. The study's findings and limits: Some novel exhausted tumor clones appeared in pre-treatment blood, suggesting peripheral recruitment.

This clone was picked up one time. Its target is not known. The CDR3 loop spans 15 amino acids. V was shortened by 2 bases and J by 1 base, with 10 bases between the two germline ends. Germline CDR1 and CDR2: MNHNY and SVGAGI (reference sequence). Profiling relied on immunoSEQ multiplex PCR, and the TCRdb table lists in-frame clones only, not all of them. The sample carries some 60,000 clones, about four fifths recorded once. This sequence originates from a human donor with basal cell carcinoma. Source: PBMCs, taken before anti-PD-1 treatment. The gene calls are TRBV6-6 and TRBJ2-3; D may be TRBD1 or TRBD2 (5 bases each). Here the CDR3 reads CASSYAGARTDTQYF. As DNA, the CDR3 is TGTGCCAGCAGTTACGCCGGGGCCCGCACAGATACGCAGTATTTT.